The clone carrying this T cell receptor (beta chain) occurred once. What it binds is not known. At one end the junction does not follow the germline gene, possibly because of a read error. Diagnostic decisions used clinical symptoms, serum thyroxine and TRAb, thyroid ultrasound and orbital computed tomography. Extraction of PBMCs used under 13 ml of fresh peripheral blood. The sample belongs to a study of T cells in Graves' hyperthyroidism and ophthalmopathy. Study-level results: Most clonotypes expanded in the thyroid (above 0.001) were also present in blood.

Amplification of TCR beta CDR3 regions used RNA as the template. TCR CDR3 underwent first-round RT-PCR with the HTBI primer set. TCRdb passed the multiplex PCR reads through MiXCR, listing each CDR3 protein once. Among nearly 750,000 distinct CDR3 sequences listed, around 40% were seen once. The germline gives CDR1 SEHNR, CDR2 FQNEAQ (reference sequence). The CDR3 runs to 19 residues. The sequence came from a woman in her thirties or forties with Graves' hyperthyroidism. Sequencing was carried out using blood. J is TRBJ2-5 and V is TRBV7-9, with 8 nucleotides matching TRBD2. The CDR3 loop is CASSFNSPTPAGVQETQHF. The CDR3 DNA reads as TGTGCCAGCAGCTTCAACTCCCCGACGCCAGCGGGGGTACAAGAGACCCAGCACTTC.